Listed here are 32 T cell receptor beta chains from one sample, sequenced in a study of CD8+ T cells in alopecia areata. In each case, RNA was isolated and then reverse transcribed into cDNA as the sequencing template. Assay: immunoSEQ multiplex PCR; the TCRdb copy retains only in-frame clones and omits some. The sample includes 140,000 to 150,000 clones, 62% of them seen just once. Sequenced input: CD8+ T cells sorted from blood. These receptors all stem from a human donor in good health.

This clone came up a few times. CDR3 region: CASSLSEQFF. CDR3 DNA sequence: TGTGCCAGCAGCTTATCTGAGCAGTTCTTC. J is TRBJ2-1 and V is TRBV7-9, with unresolved D. The V end lost 2 bases, the J end lost 9 bases, and 2 bases lay between the germline ends. The CDR3 extends over 10 amino acids. Germline V gene data show CDR1 as SEHNR and CDR2 as FQNEAQ (reference sequence).

The V call is TRBV15, the J call TRBJ1-4; perhaps TRBD1 as D (6 bases). V was shortened by 5 bases and J by 2 bases, with 12 bases between the two germline ends. The CDR3 covers 15 residues. Germline assignment: CDR1 LNHNV and CDR2 YYDKDF (reference sequence). For the CDR3, the DNA is TGTGCCACCAGCGATAGACAGGTTACTAATGAAAAACTGTTTTTT. This sequence encodes CATSDRQVTNEKLFF.

The chain recombines TRBV10-3 with TRBJ2-7; D remains unclear. The CDR3 is 11 amino acids. Trimming removed 3 bases at V and 4 bases at J, with 4 bases between. Per germline, CDR1 ENHRY and CDR2 SYGVKD. The CDR3 bases are TGTGCCATCAGTGACCCTTACGAGCAGTACTTC. Translation gives CAISDPYEQYF.

The CDR3 DNA sequence: TGTGCCAGCAGTAAGGGGACTAGCGTGTTGAATGAGCAGTTCTTC. Protein product: CASSKGTSVLNEQFF. V gene TRBV27 combines with J gene TRBJ2-1; 10 bases are a match to TRBD2. This CDR3 spans 15 amino acids. V shed 5 bases, J shed 7 bases, and the junction held 8 bases outside the gene matches. In germline, CDR1 is MNHEY, CDR2 SMNVEV (reference sequence).

Written as DNA, the CDR3 is TGTGCCAGTAGTCTAACAACCTACAATGAGCAGTTCTTC. Protein sequence: CASSLTTYNEQFF. V gene TRBV19 combines with J gene TRBJ2-1, with no clear D. The germline V gene has CDR1 LNHDA and CDR2 SQIVND (reference sequence). The V end was cut by 5 bases, the J end by 2 bases, with 7 bases between. The CDR3 is 13 amino acids.

This clone occurred once. V and J are TRBV2 and TRBJ2-2; 7 positions match TRBD2. V lost 8 bases to trimming and J lost 7 bases; unmatched junction nucleotides: 10. Germline loops: CDR1 SNHLY, CDR2 FYNNEI. This CDR3 has 14 amino acids. CDR3 amino acids: CASERGGSVGELFF. In DNA, the CDR3 is TGTGCCAGCGAGAGGGGCGGGAGCGTCGGGGAGCTGTTTTTT.

The rearrangement uses TRBV14 and TRBJ2-1; D call uncertain. The CDR3 covers 14 residues. Germline V lookup: CDR1 SGHDN, CDR2 FVKESK. Trimming took off 4 bases at V and 4 bases at J, with 11 bases between the two ends. CDR3 sequence: CASSPVLRYNEQFF. The CDR3 DNA reads TGTGCCAGCAGCCCAGTCCTCAGGTACAATGAGCAGTTCTTC.

Points on this clone: The identical CDR3 is also encoded by other nucleotide sequences in the sample. The chain employs TRBV5-1 and TRBJ2-6, with a tentative D call TRBD1 (6 bases). This CDR3 is 15 amino acids long. CDR1 is SGHRS, CDR2 YFSETQ, per germline. Trimming took off 4 bases at V and 1 base at J, with 9 bases between the two ends. This CDR3 reads CASSPTGSGANVLTF. CDR3 nucleotide sequence: TGCGCCAGCAGCCCGACAGGATCTGGGGCCAACGTCCTGACTTTC.

The J gene is TRBJ2-1, the V gene TRBV10-2; no firm D call. This CDR3 spans 12 amino acids. V dropped 8 bases and J dropped 7 bases, with 12 bases sitting between them. Per the germline V gene, CDR1 is WSHSY and CDR2 is SAAADI. CDR3 DNA sequence: TGCGCCAGCGGCACCGGTGCAAATGAGCAGTTCTTC. Encoded protein: CASGTGANEQFF.

In its sample, this clone was seen once. The chain joins TRBV10-2 to TRBJ2-1; 10 nucleotides agree with TRBD2. CDR1 WSHSY and CDR2 SAAADI come from the germline V gene. V dropped 3 bases and J dropped 8; count of bases not matched to a gene: 4. This CDR3 spans 14 amino acids. The CDR3 sequence: CASSELAGYDEQFF. The CDR3 nucleotides are TGCGCCAGCAGTGAACTAGCGGGATACGATGAGCAGTTCTTC.

The rearrangement uses TRBV29-1 and TRBJ2-1; TRBD2 matches 12 bases. The CDR3 consists of 12 residues. Germline lookup yields CDR1 SQVTM and CDR2 ANQGSEA. The DNA for the CDR3 is TGCAGTGGACTAGCGGGATACAATGAGCAGTTCTTC. Protein sequence: CSGLAGYNEQFF.

This clone occurred once. Within the sample, other DNA sequences also encode this same CDR3. The chain is built from TRBV6-5 and TRBJ2-1, with D unclear. This CDR3 spans 12 amino acids. Germline loops: CDR1 MNHEY, CDR2 SVGAGI. V was trimmed by 1 base and J by 7 bases, leaving 5 bases between them. CDR3 coding DNA: TGTGCCAGCAGTTACTTAGGTAATGAGCAGTTCTTC. Translating gives CASSYLGNEQFF.

This chain uses TRBV5-1 with TRBJ2-7; D call uncertain. The CDR3 spans 15 residues. The germline CDR1 and CDR2 sequences are SGHRS and YFSETQ. Trimming shortened V by 6 bases and J by 3 bases, and 19 bases separated the two germline ends. Written as DNA, the CDR3 is TGCGCCAGCAAGACCGTGGCAGCCGGCGGCTACGAGCAGTACTTC. The encoded protein is CASKTVAAGGYEQYF.

The gene calls are TRBV5-1 and TRBJ1-1; no clear D gene. CDR1 SGHRS and CDR2 YFSETQ come from the germline V gene. The CDR3 totals 14 residues. V was shortened by 1 base and J by 1 base, with 8 bases between the two germline ends. CDR3 in amino acids: CASSLTRENTEAFF. CDR3 bases: TGCGCCAGCAGCTTGACCCGAGAGAACACTGAAGCTTTCTTT.

The chain has TRBV5-1 and TRBJ2-2; possibly TRBD1 for D (5 bases). This CDR3 has 14 amino acids. The germline CDR1 and CDR2 sequences are SGHRS and YFSETQ. Trimming left V 4 bases short and J 7 bases short, with 14 bases between. CDR3 amino acids: CASSARVPDGELFF. The CDR3 nucleotides are TGCGCCAGCAGCGCCAGGGTACCTGACGGGGAGCTGTTTTTT. Full variable domain (rest looked up from reference TRBV5-1 and TRBJ2-2): KAGVTQTPRYLIKTRGQQVTLSCSPISGHRSVSWYQQTPGQGLQFLFEYFSETQRNKGNFPGRFSGRQFSNSRSEMNVSTLELGDSALYLCASSARVPDGELFFGEGSRLTVL.

A word on this clone: The sample holds other DNA sequences that translate to the same CDR3. This chain uses TRBV7-9 with TRBJ2-3; D not resolved. Germline values: CDR1 SEHNR, CDR2 FQNEAQ (reference sequence). The CDR3 covers 12 residues. The V and J ends lost 3 bases and 3 bases respectively, with 4 bases between them. The CDR3: CASSFSTDTQYF. The CDR3 DNA follows: TGTGCCAGCAGCTTCAGTACAGATACGCAGTATTTT. Using reference TRBV7-9 and TRBJ2-3 for the parts outside the CDR3, the full variable domain is DTGVSQNPRHKITKRGQNVTFRCDPISEHNRLYWYRQTLGQGPEFLTYFQNEAQLEKSRLLSDRFSAERPKGSFSTLEIQRTEQGDSAMYLCASSFSTDTQYFGPGTRLTVL.

The J gene is TRBJ2-7, the V gene TRBV7-9; possibly TRBD2 for D (5 bases). The CDR3 has 13 residues. In germline, CDR1 is SEHNR, CDR2 FQNEAQ (reference sequence). Trimming shortened V by 3 bases and J by 3 bases, and 9 bases separated the two germline ends. The CDR3 region is CASSFSAGYEQYF. The CDR3 region has the DNA TGTGCCAGCAGCTTCTCTGCGGGCTACGAGCAGTACTTC.

V and J are TRBV2 and TRBJ2-1; D call uncertain. CDR3 length equals 12 residues. V was trimmed by 7 bases and J by 10 bases, leaving 14 bases between them. The germline CDR1 and CDR2 sequences are SNHLY and FYNNEI. The CDR3 spells CASNDIFPEQFF. For the CDR3, the DNA is TGTGCCAGCAATGACATTTTCCCGGAGCAGTTCTTC. The whole variable domain, remainder taken from reference TRBV2 and TRBJ2-1, is EPEVTQTPSHQVTQMGQEVILRCVPISNHLYFYWYRQILGQKVEFLVSFYNNEISEKSEIFDDQFSVERPDGSNFTLKIRSTKLEDSAMYFCASNDIFPEQFFGPGTRLTVL.

Only a few counts were recorded for this clone. The genes are TRBV29-1 and TRBJ1-2; no clear D. Trimming removed 0 bases at V and 8 bases at J, with 13 bases between. The V gene's germline CDR1 is SQVTM and CDR2 ANQGSEA. This CDR3 comprises 13 residues. CDR3 coding DNA: TGCAGCGTTGAAGATCCCGTAGCCGGGGGCTACACCTTC. Residues: CSVEDPVAGGYTF.

The V and J genes are TRBV6-4 and TRBJ2-2; D is unclear. Trimming left V 8 bases short and J 2 bases short, with 3 bases between. Germline-derived CDR1 and CDR2 are MRHNA and SNTAGT. The length of the CDR3 is 11 residues. For the CDR3, the DNA is TGTGCCAGCCGAAACACCGGGGAGCTGTTTTTT. Its translation: CASRNTGELFF.

This rearrangement joins TRBV29-1 to TRBJ2-7; no definite D call. From germline, CDR1 is SQVTM and CDR2 ANQGSEA. This CDR3 is 13 amino acids long. V was shortened by 0 bases and J by 3 bases, with 9 bases between the two germline ends. CDR3 in DNA: TGCAGCGTTGAAGATACCACTGGCTACGAGCAGTACTTC. Encoded protein: CSVEDTTGYEQYF.

The chain employs TRBV6-5 and TRBJ2-1; D is unresolved. The germline V gene encodes CDR1 MNHEY and CDR2 SVGAGI. This CDR3 has 14 residues. Deletions cut 6 bases from V and 5 bases from J, with 14 bases between. This chain's CDR3 is CASSLRVAHNEQFF. The CDR3, as DNA: TGTGCCAGCAGCCTCCGGGTCGCTCACAATGAGCAGTTCTTC.

The chain joins TRBV29-1 to TRBJ2-7, with 10 bases identical to TRBD2. In germline, CDR1 is SQVTM, CDR2 ANQGSEA. The CDR3 contains 13 residues. Trimming at V came to 4 bases and at J to 4 bases, leaving 4 bases not matched to a gene. CDR3 amino acids: CSVAAGGPYEQYF. The CDR3 nucleotides are TGCAGCGTTGCAGCGGGAGGGCCGTACGAGCAGTACTTC.

The rearrangement uses TRBV20-1 and TRBJ2-1; D is uncertain. This CDR3 has 11 residues. Per the germline V gene, CDR1 is DFQATT and CDR2 is SNEGSKA (reference sequence). V was cut by 5 bases and J by 4 bases, with 6 bases left in between. CDR3 DNA: TGCAGTGCTGATAGATACAATGAGCAGTTCTTC. Translated: CSADRYNEQFF.

This clone has just a few counts. V gene TRBV7-9 combines with J gene TRBJ2-1; D gene uncertain. V lost 3 bases and J lost 9, with 6 bases in between. The germline CDR1 and CDR2 sequences are SEHNR and FQNEAQ (reference sequence). The CDR3 consists of 11 residues. The CDR3 DNA is TGTGCCAGCAGCTTCGGTCCTGAGCAGTTCTTC. It specifies CASSFGPEQFF.

The gene calls are TRBV25-1 and TRBJ1-4; D perhaps matches TRBD1 (5 bases). The germline CDR1 and CDR2 sequences are MGHDK and SYGVNS. Deletions cut 6 bases from V and 6 bases from J, with 14 bases between. The CDR3 is 14 amino acids. The DNA of the CDR3 is TGTGCCAGCAGGGAGGGGAAAGGCGATGAAAAACTGTTTTTT. It translates to CASREGKGDEKLFF. The whole variable domain, remainder taken from reference TRBV25-1 and TRBJ1-4, is EADIYQTPRYLVIGTGKKITLECSQTMGHDKMYWYQQDPGMELHLIHYSYGVNSTEKGDLSSESTVSRIRTEHFPLTLESARPSHTSQYLCASREGKGDEKLFFGSGTQLSVL.

This sequence joins TRBV4-1 and TRBJ2-1; D is uncertain. Germline CDR1 reads MGHRA; CDR2 reads YSYEKL. The CDR3 sequence is 13 residues long. Trimming took off 4 bases at V and 7 bases at J, with 11 bases between the two ends. The CDR3 DNA reads as TGCGCCAGCAGCCCGTACGTTCGGAATGAGCAGTTCTTC. Translated: CASSPYVRNEQFF.

V gene TRBV2 combines with J gene TRBJ2-2; D gene ambiguous. The V gene's germline CDR1 is SNHLY and CDR2 FYNNEI. Trimming took 4 bases from V and 0 from J, leaving 15 bases between them. This CDR3 comprises 17 residues. The CDR3 DNA is TGTGCCAGCAGTGTTCTAGGAAAAAGATCGAACACCGGGGAGCTGTTTTTT. This codes for CASSVLGKRSNTGELFF.

This CDR3 reads CASRQGLTDTQYF. DNA of the CDR3: TGTGCCTCGAGACAGGGGCTAACAGATACGCAGTATTTT. The V call is TRBV7-9, the J call TRBJ2-3, with 8 bases lining up with TRBD1. The CDR3 contains 13 residues. V dropped 11 bases and J dropped 3; count of bases not matched to a gene: 7. The V gene's germline CDR1 is SEHNR and CDR2 FQNEAQ (reference sequence).

This clone occurred once. CDR3 sequence: CASSLGQGYQPQHF. The CDR3 DNA reads as TGTGCCAGCAGCTTAGGACAGGGGTATCAGCCCCAGCATTTT. The chain has TRBV7-2 and TRBJ1-5, with 8 bases that match TRBD1. V was clipped by 1 base and J by 5 bases; unmatched bases: 1. Germline assignment: CDR1 SGHTA and CDR2 FQGNSA. This CDR3 comprises 14 residues.

In this sample, this clone turned up once. This sequence joins TRBV11-2 and TRBJ2-2; D call uncertain. Looked up from germline, CDR1 is SGHAT and CDR2 is FQNNGV. V was pared by 5 bases and J by 0 bases, with 7 bases between. CDR3 length: 14 residues. CDR3 protein: CASSRHANTGELFF. The CDR3 bases are TGTGCCAGCAGCCGCCACGCGAACACCGGGGAGCTGTTTTTT.

The gene calls are TRBV29-1 and TRBJ2-1; D is perhaps TRBD1 or TRBD2 (5 bases each). Looked up from germline, CDR1 is SQVTM and CDR2 is ANQGSEA. The CDR3 loop spans 16 amino acids. V lost 8 bases and J 7 bases, leaving 27 bases between the germline ends. Here the CDR3 reads CSTMLRAGQGPNEQFF. In DNA, the CDR3 is TGCAGCACCATGCTCCGGGCGGGCCAGGGACCGAATGAGCAGTTCTTC.